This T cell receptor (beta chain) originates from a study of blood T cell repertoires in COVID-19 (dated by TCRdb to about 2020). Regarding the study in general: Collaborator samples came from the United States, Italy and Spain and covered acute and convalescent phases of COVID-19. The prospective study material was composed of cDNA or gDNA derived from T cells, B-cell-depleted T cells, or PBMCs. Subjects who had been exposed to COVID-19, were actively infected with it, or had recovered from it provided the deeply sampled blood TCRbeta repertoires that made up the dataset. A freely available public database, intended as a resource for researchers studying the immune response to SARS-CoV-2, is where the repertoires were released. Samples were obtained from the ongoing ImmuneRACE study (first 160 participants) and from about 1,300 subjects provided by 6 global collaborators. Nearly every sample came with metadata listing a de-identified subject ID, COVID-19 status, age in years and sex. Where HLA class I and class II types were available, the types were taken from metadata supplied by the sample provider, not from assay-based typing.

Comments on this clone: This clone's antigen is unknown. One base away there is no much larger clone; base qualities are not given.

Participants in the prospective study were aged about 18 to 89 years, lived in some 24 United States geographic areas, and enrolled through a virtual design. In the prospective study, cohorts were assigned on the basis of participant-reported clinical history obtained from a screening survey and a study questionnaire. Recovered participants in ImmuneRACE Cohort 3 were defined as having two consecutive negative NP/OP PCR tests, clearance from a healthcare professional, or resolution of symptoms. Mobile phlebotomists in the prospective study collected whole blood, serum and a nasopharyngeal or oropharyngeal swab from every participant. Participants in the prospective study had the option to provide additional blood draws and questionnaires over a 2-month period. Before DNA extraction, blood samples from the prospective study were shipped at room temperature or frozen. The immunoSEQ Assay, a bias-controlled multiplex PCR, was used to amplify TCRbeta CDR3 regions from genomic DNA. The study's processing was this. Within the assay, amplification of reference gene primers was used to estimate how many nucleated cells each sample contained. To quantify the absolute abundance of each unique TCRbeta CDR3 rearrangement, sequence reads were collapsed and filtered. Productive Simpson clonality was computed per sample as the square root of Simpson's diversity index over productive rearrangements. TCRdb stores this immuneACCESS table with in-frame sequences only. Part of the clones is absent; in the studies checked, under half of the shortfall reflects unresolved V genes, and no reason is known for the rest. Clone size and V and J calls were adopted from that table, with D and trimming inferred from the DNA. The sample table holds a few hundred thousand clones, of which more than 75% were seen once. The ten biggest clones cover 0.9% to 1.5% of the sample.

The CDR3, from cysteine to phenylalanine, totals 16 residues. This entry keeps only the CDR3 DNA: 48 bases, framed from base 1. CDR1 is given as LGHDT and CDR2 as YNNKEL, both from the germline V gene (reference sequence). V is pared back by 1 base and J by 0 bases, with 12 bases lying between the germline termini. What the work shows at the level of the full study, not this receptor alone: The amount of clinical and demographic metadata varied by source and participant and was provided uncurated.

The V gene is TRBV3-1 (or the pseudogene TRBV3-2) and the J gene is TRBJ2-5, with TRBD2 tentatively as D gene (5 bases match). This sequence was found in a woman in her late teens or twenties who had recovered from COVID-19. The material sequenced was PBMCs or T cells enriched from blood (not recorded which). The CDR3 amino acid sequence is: CASSQGARADQETQYF. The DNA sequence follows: TGTGCCAGCAGCCAAGGGGCGCGAGCGGACCAAGAGACCCAGTACTTC.